Reported below is one T cell receptor (beta chain). The data belong to a study of blood T cell repertoires in COVID-19. Profiling relied on immunoSEQ multiplex PCR, and the TCRdb table lists in-frame clones only, not all of them. Of 95,000 to 100,000 clones detected, more than 80% appear once; the ten largest clones hold about 24%. The CDR3 has 12 amino acids. CDR1 and CDR2 from the germline V gene are MDHEN and SYDVKM. V was pared by 4 bases and J by 6 bases, with 7 bases between. The origin of this receptor is a human donor in a cohort sampled during active COVID-19. The V gene is TRBV28, the J gene TRBJ2-1, with D maybe TRBD2 (6 bases). The sample taken for sequencing was peripheral blood. The CDR3 DNA reads TGTGCCAGCAGTTCGACTAGCAATGAGCAGTTCTTC. Residues: CASSSTSNEQFF.